These 31 T cell receptor beta chains originate from one sample sequenced in a study of blood T cell repertoires in COVID-19. Method: immunoSEQ multiplex PCR; TCRdb's copy keeps in-frame clones and lacks some. The sample includes a few hundred thousand clones, about 90% of them seen just once. Source material: PBMCs or T cells enriched from blood (not recorded which). Receptors originate from a woman in her forties or fifties in a cohort exposed to, infected with or recovered from COVID-19 (not recorded which).

J is TRBJ2-5 and V is TRBV27, with D unclear. The germline V gene has CDR1 MNHEY and CDR2 SMNVEV (reference sequence). The CDR3 is 10 amino acids. Trimming removed 3 bases from V and 6 bases from J, with 2 bases in between. CDR3 DNA: TGTGCCAGCAGTTTTAAGACCCAGTACTTC. It translates to CASSFKTQYF.

The CDR3 DNA is TGCGCCAGCAGCTGGTGGACTAGCTCTGAGACCCAGTACTTC. Its translation is CASSWWTSSETQYF. This chain uses TRBV5-1 with TRBJ2-5, with 8 bases fitting TRBD2. The V and J ends lost 3 bases and 5 bases, in that order; junction bases with no gene match: 6. Germline V gene lookup returns CDR1 SGHRS and CDR2 YFSETQ. This CDR3 comprises 14 residues.

This clone was seen a single time. CDR3 in DNA: TGTGCCAGCAGCCACCCGGGGGGGACTCTGGCTGAAGCTTTCTTT. It specifies CASSHPGGTLAEAFF. The gene calls are TRBV3-1 (or the pseudogene TRBV3-2) and TRBJ1-1, with a tentative D call TRBD1 (5 bases). The CDR3 is 15 amino acids. The germline V gene has CDR1 LGHDT and CDR2 YNNKEL (reference sequence). Trimming removed 3 bases at V and 6 bases at J, with 17 bases between.

A note on this clone: The conserved phenylalanine or tryptophan normally closing the CDR3 is absent here, so this likely arose from a read error. No DNA is shown, since the ends of the CDR3 on it are uncertain; the CDR3 is the one TCRdb lists. V usage is TRBV27 and J usage is TRBJ1-2. CDR1 is MNHEY and CDR2 is SMNVEV in the germline V gene (reference sequence). The CDR3 length equals 9 residues, ends included. The CDR3 is CASSPREHL.

At least ten counts were recorded for this clone. CDR3 coding DNA: TGTGCCAGCTCACCATTCCCTGATGCCCGGGGGGGCAATTCACCCCTCCACTTT. Amino acids: CASSPFPDARGGNSPLHF. This sequence joins TRBV18 and TRBJ1-6, with TRBD1 as a possible D gene (6 bases). The germline gives CDR1 KGHSH, CDR2 LQKENI. The CDR3 extends over 18 amino acids. V lost 2 bases and J lost 7, with 21 bases in between.

In its sample, this clone was seen a few times. The J gene is TRBJ1-1, the V gene TRBV18; TRBD1 matches 7 bases. This CDR3 is 14 amino acids long. Germline values: CDR1 KGHSH, CDR2 LQKENI. The junction had 7 bases not matched to a gene; V was cut back by 5 bases and J by 4 bases. CDR3 nucleotides: TGTGCCAGCTCAGTCCGACAGGGAGGCACTGAAGCTTTCTTT. It is translated as CASSVRQGGTEAFF. Variable domain in full (rest from reference TRBV18 and TRBJ1-1): NAGVMQNPRHLVRRRGQEARLRCSPMKGHSHVYWYRQLPEEGLKFMVYLQKENIIDESGMPKERFSAEFPKEGPSILRIQQVVRGDSAAYFCASSVRQGGTEAFFGQGTRLTVV.

This chain uses TRBV9 with TRBJ2-1, with 8 bases lining up with TRBD1. Germline CDR1 is SGDLS and CDR2 is YYNGEE. The CDR3 contains 15 residues. V dropped 6 bases and J dropped 7; count of bases not matched to a gene: 12. CDR3 residues: CASTTKTGDFNEQFF. CDR3 coding DNA: TGTGCCAGCACCACAAAGACAGGGGATTTTAATGAGCAGTTCTTC.

The chain links TRBV13 to TRBJ2-4; 8 nucleotides agree with TRBD2. The CDR3 loop spans 15 amino acids. J lost 5 bases, V lost 5 bases, and 8 bases had no gene match. Germline V lookup: CDR1 PRHDT, CDR2 FYEKMQ (reference sequence). The chain's CDR3 is CASSRGLGYENIQYF. The CDR3 DNA reads TGTGCCAGCAGCCGGGGACTAGGGTATGAAAACATTCAGTACTTC.

This chain links TRBV4-3 with TRBJ2-1, with 8 bases aligning to TRBD2. V was pared by 5 bases and J by 3 bases, with 12 bases of the junction left unmatched. The CDR3 length is 17 residues. Germline V lookup: CDR1 LGHNA, CDR2 YSLEER. The CDR3 loop is CASSSTTTSGLYNEQFF. CDR3 DNA: TGCGCCAGCAGCTCCACTACAACTAGCGGACTCTACAATGAGCAGTTCTTC.

V usage is TRBV2 and J usage is TRBJ2-5; 10 bases align to TRBD1. The CDR3 extends over 14 amino acids. The V gene's germline CDR1 is SNHLY and CDR2 FYNNEI. Trimming removed 6 bases from V and 9 bases from J; junction bases left unmatched: 10. The CDR3 here is CASSDDRGRRAQYF. DNA for the CDR3: TGTGCCAGCAGCGACGACAGGGGGCGAAGGGCCCAGTACTTC.

The chain links TRBV6-5 to TRBJ1-2, with 9 nucleotides matching TRBD1. This CDR3 has 15 amino acids. The germline V gene has CDR1 MNHEY and CDR2 SVGAGI. V lost 6 bases to trimming and J lost 6 bases; unmatched junction nucleotides: 11. CDR3 coding DNA: TGTGCCAGCAGCCGTTGGGGGGACAGGGTGGATGGCTACACCTTC. Its translation is CASSRWGDRVDGYTF.

The chain recombines TRBV5-1 with TRBJ2-7; a possible D gene is TRBD1 (5 bases). CDR1 is SGHRS and CDR2 is YFSETQ in the germline V gene. This CDR3 is 13 amino acids long. Between the trimmed V and J ends, which lost 3 bases and 1 base, there was a span of 8 bases. The CDR3 nucleotides are TGCGCCAGCAGCTACGACAGTTCCTACGAGCAGTACTTC. Translating it yields CASSYDSSYEQYF.

V gene TRBV18 combines with J gene TRBJ1-2; D may be TRBD1 (5 bases). Germline V CDR1 and CDR2: KGHSH, LQKENI. This CDR3 spans 16 amino acids. Trimming cost V 6 bases and J 8 bases, with 25 bases left between them. DNA of the CDR3: TGTGCCAGCTCTCAACAGTCGCCAGGGCATATCGGGGGCTACACCTTC. Translating it yields CASSQQSPGHIGGYTF.

The genes are TRBV5-1 and TRBJ2-7; 7 bases align to TRBD1. This CDR3 has 15 residues. Germline values: CDR1 SGHRS, CDR2 YFSETQ. The V and J ends lost 0 bases and 0 bases, in that order; junction bases with no gene match: 3. CDR3 residues: CASSLAGQSSYEQYF. The CDR3 nucleotides are TGCGCCAGCAGCTTGGCGGGACAGAGCTCCTACGAGCAGTACTTC.

The genes are TRBV5-1 and TRBJ2-5, with 12 bases aligning to TRBD1. This CDR3 comprises 18 residues. Per germline, CDR1 SGHRS and CDR2 YFSETQ. The V and J ends lost 3 bases and 6 bases, in that order; junction bases with no gene match: 15. The CDR3 spells CASSSWGGTGGAGKTQYF. Here the CDR3 DNA reads TGCGCCAGCAGCTCCTGGGGTGGGACAGGGGGCGCAGGGAAGACCCAGTACTTC.

The chain is built from TRBV7-8 and TRBJ1-2; 7 bases agree with TRBD1. The CDR3 is made up of 14 amino acids. V lost 5 bases to trimming and J lost 3 bases; unmatched junction nucleotides: 6. CDR1 SGHVS and CDR2 FQNEAQ come from the germline V gene. The CDR3 is CASSLQGEDYGYTF. For the CDR3, the DNA is TGTGCCAGCAGCCTCCAGGGGGAGGACTATGGCTACACCTTC.

V usage is TRBV13 and J usage is TRBJ2-3, with 7 bases lining up with TRBD2. The length of the CDR3 is 16 residues. Germline values: CDR1 PRHDT, CDR2 FYEKMQ (reference sequence). V shed 5 bases, J shed 2 bases, and the junction held 10 bases outside the gene matches. CDR3 sequence: CASSLRASGNTDTQYF. The CDR3 nucleotides read TGTGCCAGCAGCCTCAGGGCTAGCGGAAACACAGATACGCAGTATTTT.

The rearrangement joins TRBV9 to TRBJ1-1; 7 nucleotides align to TRBD1. Germline CDR1 SGDLS, CDR2 YYNGEE. The V and J ends lost 0 bases and 3 bases, in that order; junction bases with no gene match: 5. The CDR3 is 15 amino acids. In DNA, the CDR3 is TGTGCCAGCAGCGTAGAACAGGGGATTGACACTGAAGCTTTCTTT. It translates to CASSVEQGIDTEAFF.

The chain recombines TRBV6-5 with TRBJ2-7, with 10 bases aligning to TRBD1. This CDR3 contains 15 residues. CDR1 is MNHEY and CDR2 is SVGAGI in the germline V gene. The J segment lost 2 bases and the V segment lost 6 bases, leaving 7 bases of the junction unmatched. DNA of the CDR3: TGTGCCAGCAGCAAAGACAGGGGGCCTACCTACGAGCAGTACTTC. As protein: CASSKDRGPTYEQYF.

On this clone: At the DNA level, this CDR3 is encoded by other sequences in the same sample as well. The chain links TRBV7-2 to TRBJ1-1; a weak D match, TRBD1 (5 bases). CDR3 length: 14 amino acids. CDR1 and CDR2 from the germline V gene are SGHTA and FQGNSA. Trimming took 3 bases from V and 1 from J, leaving 9 bases between them. For the CDR3, the DNA is TGTGCCAGCAGCTTGGGGCAAGCGAACACTGAAGCTTTCTTT. Translation: CASSLGQANTEAFF.

The gene calls are TRBV20-1 and TRBJ2-1; 8 bases match TRBD1. Germline values: CDR1 DFQATT, CDR2 SNEGSKA (reference sequence). The V and J ends lost 3 bases and 1 base, in that order; junction bases with no gene match: 5. CDR3 size: 15 residues. DNA for the CDR3: TGCAGTGCTAGTCACACAGGGGGGTCCTACAATGAGCAGTTCTTC. Residues: CSASHTGGSYNEQFF.

The rearrangement links TRBV30 to TRBJ2-7; no clear D. Trimming left V 1 base short and J 4 bases short, with 8 bases between. The germline V gene encodes CDR1 GTSNPN and CDR2 SVGIG (reference sequence). The CDR3 contains 12 residues. The CDR3 region is CAWSGGRYEQYF. DNA of the CDR3: TGTGCCTGGAGTGGAGGAAGGTACGAGCAGTACTTC. The full variable domain, rest sourced from reference TRBV30 and TRBJ2-7, is SQTIHQWPATLVQPVGSPLSLECTVEGTSNPNLYWYRQAAGRGLQLLFYSVGIGQISSEVPQNLSASRPQDRQFILSSKKLLLSDSGFYLCAWSGGRYEQYFGPGTRLTVT.

The chain has TRBV11-3 and TRBJ1-3; TRBD1 agrees at 7 bases. The V and J ends lost 5 bases and 3 bases, in that order; junction bases with no gene match: 1. Per germline, CDR1 SGHNT and CDR2 YENEEA. The CDR3 runs to 13 residues. CDR3 region: CASSTGDGNTIYF. CDR3 nucleotides: TGTGCCAGCAGCACAGGGGATGGAAACACCATATATTTT.

CDR3 sequence (DNA): TGTGCCAGTAGTGGGGGACAGATAACAGATACGCAGTATTTT. Translation: CASSGGQITDTQYF. The chain recombines TRBV19 with TRBJ2-3, with 7 bases fitting TRBD1. V was clipped by 5 bases and J by 3 bases; unmatched bases: 5. The CDR3 sequence is 14 residues long. Germline V lookup: CDR1 LNHDA, CDR2 SQIVND (reference sequence).

Written as DNA, the CDR3 is TGTGCCAGCAGCTTTAACAGGGACTATGGCTACACCTTC. As protein: CASSFNRDYGYTF. The chain joins TRBV7-2 to TRBJ1-2; a possible D gene is TRBD1 (6 bases). V was clipped by 3 bases and J by 3 bases, with 8 bases between them. Looked up from germline, CDR1 is SGHTA and CDR2 is FQGNSA. The CDR3 is made up of 13 amino acids.

The V and J genes are TRBV5-1 and TRBJ1-1; 10 positions match TRBD1. The V gene end was trimmed by 2 bases and the J gene end by 0 bases; junction bases not matched to a gene: 7. CDR1 SGHRS and CDR2 YFSETQ come from the germline V gene. This CDR3 comprises 17 residues. This CDR3 reads CASSFLGQGDMNTEAFF. Here the CDR3 DNA reads TGCGCCAGCAGCTTCCTAGGACAGGGGGATATGAACACTGAAGCTTTCTTT. Looking up the rest from reference TRBV5-1 and TRBJ1-1 gives the full variable domain: KAGVTQTPRYLIKTRGQQVTLSCSPISGHRSVSWYQQTPGQGLQFLFEYFSETQRNKGNFPGRFSGRQFSNSRSEMNVSTLELGDSALYLCASSFLGQGDMNTEAFFGQGTRLTVV.

The chain carries TRBV10-3 and TRBJ2-1, with 11 bases matching TRBD1. With V trimmed by 4 bases and J by 7 bases, 9 bases remained unmatched. Germline V gives CDR1 ENHRY, CDR2 SYGVKD. The CDR3 totals 16 residues. The CDR3 sequence: CAISALAGTGGNEQFF. In DNA form, the CDR3 reads TGTGCCATCAGTGCATTAGCCGGGACAGGGGGTAATGAGCAGTTCTTC.

The CDR3 here is CASMIGGINTEAFF. The CDR3 coding sequence is TGCGCCAGCATGATAGGCGGGATTAACACTGAAGCTTTCTTT. The chain carries TRBV5-1 and TRBJ1-1; no definite D call. Germline V gives CDR1 SGHRS, CDR2 YFSETQ. The CDR3 loop spans 14 amino acids. Trimming removed 6 bases from V and 2 bases from J, with 14 bases in between. Full variable domain (remainder filled in from reference TRBV5-1 and TRBJ1-1): KAGVTQTPRYLIKTRGQQVTLSCSPISGHRSVSWYQQTPGQGLQFLFEYFSETQRNKGNFPGRFSGRQFSNSRSEMNVSTLELGDSALYLCASMIGGINTEAFFGQGTRLTVV.

This clone was found once. The chain uses TRBV4-2 and TRBJ2-3, with 9 bases matching TRBD2. The trim removed 0 bases at V and 5 bases at J, leaving 12 bases unmatched. Germline V lookup: CDR1 LGHNA, CDR2 YNFKEQ. The CDR3 is 18 residues long. The CDR3 DNA reads as TGTGCCAGCAGCCAAGAGCGACCAGGCGGGGGGGCCGGAGATACGCAGTATTTT. This gives the protein CASSQERPGGGAGDTQYF.

This chain connects TRBV7-9 to TRBJ1-1; 7 positions match TRBD1. CDR3 length equals 14 residues. J was trimmed by 2 bases and V by 5 bases; bases with no gene match: 5. CDR1 is SEHNR, CDR2 FQNEAQ, per germline (reference sequence). DNA for the CDR3: TGTGCCAGCAGCGACAGGGATCAAAACACTGAAGCTTTCTTT. This gives the protein CASSDRDQNTEAFF.

This clone is a singleton in its sample. The chain uses TRBV5-3 and TRBJ2-1; 12 bases fit TRBD2. TRBV5-3 is annotated as an ORF whose role is uncertain. CDR3 length: 17 residues. Trimming cost V 4 bases and J 1 base; bases outside gene matches: 6. The CDR3 DNA sequence: TGTGCCAGAAGCGGGGCGACTAGCGGGGGATCCTACAATGAGCAGTTCTTC. This gives the protein CARSGATSGGSYNEQFF.